This entry lists 6 T cell receptor beta chains sequenced from one sample in a study of blood T cell repertoires in COVID-19. The data were produced by immunoSEQ multiplex PCR, yet TCRdb's version contains in-frame clones alone and is incomplete. The data hold over 300,000 clones, with more than 70% observed a single time. The sample taken for sequencing was peripheral blood. The receptors were sampled from a woman between 45 and 65 years old with acute or convalescent COVID-19.

The rearrangement joins TRBV7-2 to TRBJ2-7, with TRBD2 identical over 13 bases. The CDR3 runs 17 residues. The V and J ends lost 5 bases and 1 base, in that order; junction bases with no gene match: 8. Germline CDR1 is SGHTA and CDR2 is FQGNSA. CDR3 coding DNA: TGTGCCAGCAGCCCCGCCGGGACTAGCGGGACGTCCTACGAGCAGTACTTC. It is translated as CASSPAGTSGTSYEQYF.

The rearrangement uses TRBV21-1 and TRBJ1-1; the listed D gene, TRBD1, was not tested against the DNA. TRBV21-1 is designated a pseudogene. The CDR3 is 12 residues long. CDR3 sequence reads: CASAYISTEAFF. In DNA form, the CDR3 reads TGTGCCAGCGCTTATATCAGCACTGAAGCTTTCTTT.

The chain joins TRBV18 to TRBJ1-2; D unresolved. The CDR3 loop spans 15 amino acids. The V gene lost 0 bases and the J gene lost 3 bases, with 11 bases spanning the gap. From germline, CDR1 is KGHSH and CDR2 LQKENI. The CDR3 DNA is TGTGCCAGCTCACCACCGTTTCCCAGTTACTATGGCTACACCTTC. This encodes CASSPPFPSYYGYTF.

The rearrangement uses TRBV24-1 and TRBJ2-2, with 8 bases that match TRBD2. Germline values: CDR1 KGHDR, CDR2 SFDVKD. This CDR3 contains 15 residues. Unmatched junction bases numbered 5, after V lost 4 bases and J lost 5 bases. CDR3 sequence (DNA): TGTGCCACCAGTGAGCGCGGCGGGAGGACCGGGGAGCTGTTTTTT. This translates into CATSERGGRTGELFF.

This chain links TRBV2 with TRBJ1-1; no clear D gene. Germline-derived CDR1 and CDR2 are SNHLY and FYNNEI. V shed 7 bases and J shed 4 bases, with 13 bases lying between them. The CDR3 sequence is 13 residues long. CDR3 protein: CASKASGGTEAFF. In DNA form, the CDR3 reads TGTGCCAGCAAAGCCAGCGGAGGCACTGAAGCTTTCTTT.

This clone was seen a few times. V is TRBV7-9 and J is TRBJ1-3; 8 nucleotides align to TRBD1. CDR3 length: 13 residues. V was clipped by 5 bases and J by 8 bases; unmatched bases: 5. Germline V gene lookup returns CDR1 SEHNR and CDR2 FQNEAQ (reference sequence). CDR3 amino acids: CASSKGQGHTIYF. The CDR3 DNA reads TGTGCCAGCAGCAAAGGACAGGGCCACACCATATATTTT.